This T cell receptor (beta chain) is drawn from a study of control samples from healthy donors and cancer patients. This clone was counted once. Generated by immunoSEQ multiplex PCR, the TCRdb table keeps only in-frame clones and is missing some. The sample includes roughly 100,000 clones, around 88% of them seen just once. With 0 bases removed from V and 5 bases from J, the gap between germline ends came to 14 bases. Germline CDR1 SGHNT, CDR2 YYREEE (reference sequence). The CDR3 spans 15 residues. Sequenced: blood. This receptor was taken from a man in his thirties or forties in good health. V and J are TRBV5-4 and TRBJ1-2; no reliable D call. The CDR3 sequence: CASSLAPGELYGYTF. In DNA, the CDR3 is TGTGCCAGCAGCTTGGCTCCAGGCGAACTGTATGGCTACACCTTC.